This is a list of T cell receptor beta chains from one sample in a study of T cell clonotyping in hematopoietic cell transplantation. TCRdb keeps only in-frame clones here, not all; method: immunoSEQ multiplex PCR. The data hold 75,000 to 95,000 clones, with 90% to 97% observed a single time. Source: peripheral blood mononuclear cells, taken before stem cell transplant. The receptors stem from a woman aged 45-59 years with acute myeloid leukemia. Some clones in this sample may be carry-over from other donors' samples. Each CDR3 is given with its conserved first and last residue. The order of the fields is D gene, J gene, V gene, CDR3 length, CDR3 DNA, CDR3 protein. D genes are given only for firm matches.

D gene: TRBD1
J gene: TRBJ1-5
V gene: TRBV6-1
CDR3 length: 18
CDR3 DNA: TGTGCCAGCAGTGAATGGTTTGGGACAGGGAGGAGGAATCAGCCCCAGCATTTT
CDR3 protein: CASSEWFGTGRRNQPQHF

D gene: NA
J gene: TRBJ2-2
V gene: TRBV28
CDR3 length: 14
CDR3 DNA: TGTGCCAGCAGGGATTTCGGGCGCCCCGGGGAGCTGTTTTTT
CDR3 protein: CASRDFGRPGELFF

D gene: TRBD1
J gene: TRBJ2-3
V gene: TRBV11-3
CDR3 length: 17
CDR3 DNA: TGTGCCAGCAGCTTTGGTAAACAGGGGGACGATTGGGATACGCAGTATTTT
CDR3 protein: CASSFGKQGDDWDTQYF

D gene: NA
J gene: TRBJ1-1
V gene: TRBV13
CDR3 length: 14
CDR3 DNA: TGTGCCAGCAGCAAAAGGGAGAGGGACACTGAAGCTTTCTTT
CDR3 protein: CASSKRERDTEAFF

D gene: TRBD2
J gene: TRBJ2-7
V gene: TRBV27
CDR3 length: 17
CDR3 DNA: TGTGCCAGCAGTCGGACTAGCGGGAGGGCCAGGGGTTCCGAGCAGTACTTC
CDR3 protein: CASSRTSGRARGSEQYF

D gene: NA
J gene: TRBJ1-2
V gene: TRBV7-8
CDR3 length: 13
CDR3 DNA: TGTGCCAGCAGCTTAGAGTCTGGCTATGGCTACACCTTC
CDR3 protein: CASSLESGYGYTF

D gene: NA
J gene: TRBJ2-1
V gene: TRBV2
CDR3 length: 15
CDR3 DNA: TGTGCCAGCAGTGAAATCGGGGCCTCCTACAATGAGCAGTTCTTC
CDR3 protein: CASSEIGASYNEQFF

D gene: TRBD1
J gene: TRBJ1-4
V gene: TRBV19
CDR3 length: 14
CDR3 DNA: TGTGCCAGTAGTACCGGACAGGGGTATGAAAAACTGTTTTTT
CDR3 protein: CASSTGQGYEKLFF

D gene: NA
J gene: TRBJ1-6
V gene: TRBV5-1
CDR3 length: 12
CDR3 DNA: TGCGCCAGCAGCTTGGAGGGTTCACCCCTCCACTTT
CDR3 protein: CASSLEGSPLHF

D gene: TRBD1
J gene: TRBJ1-6
V gene: TRBV27
CDR3 length: 17
CDR3 DNA: TGTGCCAGCAGTACTCACAGGGGTCAGAGCTTCAAGAAGGCCCTCCACTTT
CDR3 protein: CASSTHRGQSFKKALHF

D gene: TRBD1
J gene: TRBJ2-2
V gene: TRBV7-9
CDR3 length: 17
CDR3 DNA: TGTGCCAGCAGCTTAGGGACAGGGATGTTGAACACCGGGGAGCTGTTTTTT
CDR3 protein: CASSLGTGMLNTGELFF

D gene: NA
J gene: TRBJ1-6
V gene: TRBV9
CDR3 length: 19
CDR3 DNA: TGTGCCAGCAGTATAGCCCCTCGGGGCAGCAGCTCCTATAATTCACCCCTCCACTTT
CDR3 protein: CASSIAPRGSSSYNSPLHF

D gene: TRBD1
J gene: TRBJ1-6
V gene: TRBV6-1
CDR3 length: 14
CDR3 DNA: TGTGCCAGCAACCGACAGGGGGCAGGTTCACCCCTCCACTTT
CDR3 protein: CASNRQGAGSPLHF

D gene: NA
J gene: TRBJ2-1
V gene: TRBV4-1
CDR3 length: 15
CDR3 DNA: TGCGCCAGCAGCCAAGATCCGGACTCAAACAATGAGCAGTTCTTC
CDR3 protein: CASSQDPDSNNEQFF

D gene: NA
J gene: TRBJ2-5
V gene: TRBV4-1
CDR3 length: 13
CDR3 DNA: TGCGCCAGCAGCCAAAGAGAGGCAGAGACCCAGTACTTC
CDR3 protein: CASSQREAETQYF

D gene: TRBD2
J gene: TRBJ2-7
V gene: TRBV5-4
CDR3 length: 15
CDR3 DNA: TGTGCCAGCAGCTTCCCCGGGACTAACGCCTACGAGCAGTACTTC
CDR3 protein: CASSFPGTNAYEQYF

D gene: NA
J gene: TRBJ1-4
V gene: TRBV7-2
CDR3 length: 15
CDR3 DNA: TGTGCCAGCAGCCAGGACAGCTCAACTAATGAAAAACTGTTTTTT
CDR3 protein: CASSQDSSTNEKLFF

D gene: NA
J gene: TRBJ1-3
V gene: TRBV14
CDR3 length: 16
CDR3 DNA: TGTGCCAGCAGCCAAGTACAGGGAAGCTCTGGAAACACCATATATTTT
CDR3 protein: CASSQVQGSSGNTIYF

D gene: NA
J gene: TRBJ1-1
V gene: TRBV30
CDR3 length: 12
CDR3 DNA: TGTGCCTGGACAGGAAGGAACTCTGAAGCTTTCTTT
CDR3 protein: CAWTGRNSEAFF